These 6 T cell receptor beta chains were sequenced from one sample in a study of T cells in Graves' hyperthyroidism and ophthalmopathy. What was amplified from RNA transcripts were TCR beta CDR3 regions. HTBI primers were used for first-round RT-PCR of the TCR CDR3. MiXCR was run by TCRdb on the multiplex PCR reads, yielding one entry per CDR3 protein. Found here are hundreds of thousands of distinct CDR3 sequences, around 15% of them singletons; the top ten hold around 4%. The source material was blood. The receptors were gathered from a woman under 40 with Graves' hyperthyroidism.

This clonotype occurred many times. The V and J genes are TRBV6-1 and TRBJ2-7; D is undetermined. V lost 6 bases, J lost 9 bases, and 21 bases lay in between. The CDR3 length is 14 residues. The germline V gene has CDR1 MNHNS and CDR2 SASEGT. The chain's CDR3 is CASRPLSSHVGQYF. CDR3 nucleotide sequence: TGTGCCAGCAGACCACTGAGCAGCCACGTCGGGCAGTACTTC.

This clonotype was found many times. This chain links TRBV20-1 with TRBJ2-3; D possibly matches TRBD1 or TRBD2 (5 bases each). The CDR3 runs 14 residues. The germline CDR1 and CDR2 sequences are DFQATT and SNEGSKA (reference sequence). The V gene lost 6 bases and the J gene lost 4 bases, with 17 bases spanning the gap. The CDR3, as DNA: TGCAGTGCCCAAGGGACCTCCGGCCCAGATACGCAGTATTTT. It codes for CSAQGTSGPDTQYF.

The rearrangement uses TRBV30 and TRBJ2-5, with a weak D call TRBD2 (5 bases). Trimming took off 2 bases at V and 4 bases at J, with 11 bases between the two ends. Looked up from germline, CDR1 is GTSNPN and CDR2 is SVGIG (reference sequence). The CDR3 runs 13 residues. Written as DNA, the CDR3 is TGTGCCTGGAGTACCGGACTCGGAGAGACCCAGTACTTC. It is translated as CAWSTGLGETQYF.

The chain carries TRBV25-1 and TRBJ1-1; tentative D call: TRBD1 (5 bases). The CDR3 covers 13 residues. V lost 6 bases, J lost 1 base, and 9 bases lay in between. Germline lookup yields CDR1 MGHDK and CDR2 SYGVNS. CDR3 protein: CASRDDRNTEAFF. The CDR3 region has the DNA TGTGCCAGCAGAGATGACAGGAACACTGAAGCTTTCTTT.

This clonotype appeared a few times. The CDR3 bases are TGTGCCAGCTCACCTGGGACAGTTGGCCTATATGGCTACACCTTC. Translation gives CASSPGTVGLYGYTF. The rearrangement links TRBV18 to TRBJ1-2, with 7 nucleotides matching TRBD1. CDR1 and CDR2 from the germline V gene are KGHSH and LQKENI. The CDR3 runs 15 residues. Trimming removed 3 bases from V and 5 bases from J; junction bases left unmatched: 9.

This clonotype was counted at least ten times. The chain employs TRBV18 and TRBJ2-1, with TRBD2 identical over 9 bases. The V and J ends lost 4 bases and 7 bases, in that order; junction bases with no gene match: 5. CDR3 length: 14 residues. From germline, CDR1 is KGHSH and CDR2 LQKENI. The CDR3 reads CASSLAGARNEQFF. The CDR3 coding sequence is TGTGCCAGCTCACTAGCGGGAGCGCGTAATGAGCAGTTCTTC.